This TCR beta chain was identified in a study of response to subunit inactivated influenza vaccine (dated by TCRdb to about 2018). Looking at the study overall: Deep quantitative profiling of the T cell receptor repertoire was used in the study to follow responses to a trivalent subunit inactivated influenza vaccine. Here is what the overall study found, with its caveats: The authors proposed that each seasonal influenza vaccination may bring in only a limited number of new T cells.

The library relied on RT-PCR. The sequencer listed for this sample is Illumina HiSeq 2500. Clones were called with MiXCR by TCRdb after fastp trimmed the public reads at Q25, and only in-frame beta chains were retained. Entries that share a CDR3 protein sequence are merged under the most common genes and DNA. The sample has 500,000 to 550,000 distinct CDR3 sequences on record, less than 10% of them singletons. The leading ten clones occupy 10% to 15% of the sample. This clonotype was seen a few times. Its antigen is unknown. No base quality information exists; no much larger clone differs at one position. This clonotype was obtained from a man in his fifties or sixties who received an inactivated influenza vaccine. Donor details come from another sample of the same person, matched by shared clones. This specimen was PBMCs from blood, taken roughly 24 months after vaccination.

The CDR3: CASRHIASRESDTQYF. The base sequence is TGTGCCAGCAGACACATAGCGAGTCGGGAGTCAGATACGCAGTATTTT. The chain joins TRBV7-8 to TRBJ2-3; the best D guess is TRBD2, with 6 bases matching. In the germline V gene, CDR1 corresponds to SGHVS and CDR2 to FQNEAQ. Its CDR3 holds 16 amino acids, cysteine through phenylalanine. The sequence is cut down to CDR3 DNA, 48 bases in frame from base 1. V gives up 6 bases and J gives up 4 bases, and the segment between their germline ends measures 20 bases. The full variable domain, with segments outside the CDR3 supplied by the reference TRBV7-8 and TRBJ2-3 proteins, appears as GAGVSQSPRYKVAKRGQDVALRCDPISGHVSLFWYQQALGQGPEFLTYFQNEAQLDKSGLPSDRFFAERPEGSVSTLKIQRTQQEDSAVYLCASRHIASRESDTQYFGPGTRLTVL.